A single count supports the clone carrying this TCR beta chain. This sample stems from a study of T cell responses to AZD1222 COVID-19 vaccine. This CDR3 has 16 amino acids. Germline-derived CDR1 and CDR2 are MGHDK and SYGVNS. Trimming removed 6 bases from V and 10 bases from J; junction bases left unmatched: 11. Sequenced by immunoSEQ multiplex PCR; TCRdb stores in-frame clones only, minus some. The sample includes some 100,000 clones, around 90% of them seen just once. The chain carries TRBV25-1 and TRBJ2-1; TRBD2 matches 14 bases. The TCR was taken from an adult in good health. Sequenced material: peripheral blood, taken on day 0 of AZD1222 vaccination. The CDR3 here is CASRAPGLAGDVEQFF. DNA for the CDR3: TGTGCCAGCAGGGCACCGGGACTAGCGGGAGATGTCGAGCAGTTCTTC.